These T cell receptor beta chains were read from a single sample in a study of blood T cell repertoires in COVID-19. Measured with immunoSEQ multiplex PCR; TCRdb has only the in-frame clones, and not every one. The data show around 300,000 clones, under 90% seen once. Sequenced sample: PBMCs or T cells enriched from blood (not recorded which). Receptor source: a middle-aged woman who had recovered from COVID-19. Both conserved end residues are part of each CDR3.

j_call: TRBJ2-2
v_call: TRBV9
cdr3_aa: CASSLLKWAGGNTGELFF

j_call: TRBJ2-3
v_call: TRBV10-1
cdr3_aa: CASSEWRGAPDTQYF

j_call: TRBJ2-7
v_call: TRBV11-1
cdr3_aa: CASSLVPGNEQYF

j_call: TRBJ2-1
v_call: TRBV6-5
cdr3_aa: CATRGVGSSYNEQFF

j_call: TRBJ1-2
v_call: TRBV30
cdr3_aa: CAWSVTIYGYTF

j_call: TRBJ2-3
v_call: TRBV7-2
cdr3_aa: CASSSKDRVGTDTQYF

j_call: TRBJ1-2
v_call: TRBV3-1/TRBV3-2
cdr3_aa: CASSSGMWTGSGYTF

j_call: TRBJ1-1
v_call: TRBV27
cdr3_aa: CASSVLSNTEAFF

j_call: TRBJ2-1
v_call: TRBV15
cdr3_aa: CATSREIGQGYNEQFF

j_call: TRBJ1-2
v_call: TRBV5-4
cdr3_aa: CASSLGGPERAGGYTF

j_call: TRBJ2-5
v_call: TRBV3-1/TRBV3-2
cdr3_aa: CASSQDILPRMDF

j_call: TRBJ2-7
v_call: TRBV18
cdr3_aa: CASSDRQGTDEQYF

j_call: TRBJ2-1
v_call: TRBV6-1
cdr3_aa: CASSEVAGFYNEQFF

j_call: TRBJ1-2
v_call: TRBV27
cdr3_aa: CASSSRGQGLGGYTF

j_call: TRBJ1-2
v_call: TRBV2
cdr3_aa: CASSEVRTSGGYGYTF

j_call: TRBJ1-1
v_call: TRBV3-1/TRBV3-2
cdr3_aa: CASSQGVWTGIEIEAFF

j_call: TRBJ2-7
v_call: TRBV18
cdr3_aa: CASSPQEDETGYYEQYF

j_call: TRBJ2-1
v_call: TRBV12-3/TRBV12-4
cdr3_aa: CASSSQGNSEQFF

j_call: TRBJ2-1
v_call: TRBV7-2
cdr3_aa: CASSLERAGNEQFF

j_call: TRBJ1-1
v_call: TRBV19
cdr3_aa: CASSKQGRTEAFF

j_call: TRBJ1-1
v_call: TRBV12-3/TRBV12-4
cdr3_aa: CASNGYRGTEAFF

j_call: TRBJ2-5
v_call: TRBV5-4
cdr3_aa: CASSQGPEMVTQYF

j_call: TRBJ2-1
v_call: TRBV7-9
cdr3_aa: CASSPWGEANYNEQFF

j_call: TRBJ1-1
v_call: TRBV27
cdr3_aa: CASSLEVGRGLTEAFF

j_call: TRBJ1-5
v_call: TRBV20-1
cdr3_aa: CSASKGVNQPQHF

j_call: TRBJ2-7
v_call: TRBV5-1
cdr3_aa: CASSLMFERTTYEQYF

j_call: TRBJ1-1
v_call: TRBV20-1
cdr3_aa: CSAGTNTEAFF

j_call: TRBJ1-2
v_call: TRBV27
cdr3_aa: CASSLSPLGGTGYTF

j_call: TRBJ1-2
v_call: TRBV24-1
cdr3_aa: CATHPQEGYTF

j_call: TRBJ2-3
v_call: TRBV6-6
cdr3_aa: CASSRLQGGDTQYF

j_call: TRBJ2-7
v_call: TRBV5-1
cdr3_aa: CASSFQGTTYEQYF

j_call: TRBJ2-2
v_call: TRBV5-1
cdr3_aa: CASRTGETGELFF

j_call: TRBJ1-1
v_call: TRBV5-5
cdr3_aa: CASSPRTGDLLNTEAFF

j_call: TRBJ2-2
v_call: TRBV5-1
cdr3_aa: CASSTGTGGTGELFF

j_call: TRBJ2-3
v_call: TRBV24-1
cdr3_aa: CATSDGTSWGDTQYF

j_call: TRBJ1-5
v_call: TRBV9
cdr3_aa: CASSVGPEVYQPQHF

j_call: TRBJ1-1
v_call: TRBV7-2
cdr3_aa: CASSFFRGREAFF

j_call: TRBJ1-1
v_call: TRBV3-1/TRBV3-2
cdr3_aa: CASSRDRGFRAEAFF

j_call: TRBJ2-7
v_call: TRBV30
cdr3_aa: CAWNKGPARGEQYF

j_call: TRBJ1-5
v_call: TRBV19
cdr3_aa: CASSRDRERPQHF

j_call: TRBJ1-3
v_call: TRBV2
cdr3_aa: CASRTGEVGNTIYF

j_call: TRBJ1-2
v_call: TRBV27
cdr3_aa: CASTRKGTANYGYTF

j_call: TRBJ1-2
v_call: TRBV27
cdr3_aa: CASSLGGRPYTF

j_call: TRBJ2-7
v_call: TRBV3-1/TRBV3-2
cdr3_aa: CASSQDARQIYEQYF

j_call: TRBJ1-1
v_call: TRBV7-9
cdr3_aa: CASSKGTNTEAFF

j_call: TRBJ1-1
v_call: TRBV27
cdr3_aa: CASTGGARTEAFF

j_call: TRBJ2-2
v_call: TRBV19
cdr3_aa: CASNHLLNTGELFF

j_call: TRBJ1-2
v_call: TRBV9
cdr3_aa: CARMMDRGWANYGYTF

j_call: TRBJ2-3
v_call: TRBV10-2
cdr3_aa: CATMGLAGVHPDTQYF

j_call: TRBJ1-2
v_call: TRBV19
cdr3_aa: CASSIPAKDYGGYTF

j_call: TRBJ1-5
v_call: TRBV29-1
cdr3_aa: CSVEVGGVSNQPQHF

j_call: TRBJ1-4
v_call: TRBV5-5
cdr3_aa: CASSARTGMGEKLFF

j_call: TRBJ2-6
v_call: TRBV4-2
cdr3_aa: CASSPGERAGANVLTF

j_call: TRBJ2-1
v_call: TRBV4-3
cdr3_aa: CASSREGGVNEQFF

j_call: TRBJ2-7
v_call: TRBV5-1
cdr3_aa: CASSLGQGFYEQYF

j_call: TRBJ1-3
v_call: TRBV5-1
cdr3_aa: CASSLSHLSDTIYF

j_call: TRBJ2-3
v_call: TRBV2
cdr3_aa: CASSDNSGTTDTQYF

j_call: TRBJ1-6
v_call: TRBV7-9
cdr3_aa: CASSSAANSPLHF

j_call: TRBJ2-5
v_call: TRBV11-2
cdr3_aa: CASSFRGGREETQYF